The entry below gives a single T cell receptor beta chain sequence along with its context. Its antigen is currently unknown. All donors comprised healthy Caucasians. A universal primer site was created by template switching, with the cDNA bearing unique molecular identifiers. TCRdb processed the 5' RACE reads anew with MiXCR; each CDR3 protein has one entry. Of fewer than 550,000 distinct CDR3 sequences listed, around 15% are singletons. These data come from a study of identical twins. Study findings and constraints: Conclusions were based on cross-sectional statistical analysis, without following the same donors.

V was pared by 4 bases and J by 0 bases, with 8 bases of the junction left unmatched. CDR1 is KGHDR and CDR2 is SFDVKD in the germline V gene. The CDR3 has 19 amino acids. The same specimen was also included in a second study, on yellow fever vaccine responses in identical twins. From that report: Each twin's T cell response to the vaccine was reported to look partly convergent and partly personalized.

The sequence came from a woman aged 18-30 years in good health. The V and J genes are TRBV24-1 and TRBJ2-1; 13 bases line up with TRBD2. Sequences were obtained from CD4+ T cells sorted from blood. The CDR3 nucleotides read TGTGCCACCAGTGAGGCCGGACTAGCGGGGGTGAGCTCCTACAATGAGCAGTTCTTC. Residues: CATSEAGLAGVSSYNEQFF.